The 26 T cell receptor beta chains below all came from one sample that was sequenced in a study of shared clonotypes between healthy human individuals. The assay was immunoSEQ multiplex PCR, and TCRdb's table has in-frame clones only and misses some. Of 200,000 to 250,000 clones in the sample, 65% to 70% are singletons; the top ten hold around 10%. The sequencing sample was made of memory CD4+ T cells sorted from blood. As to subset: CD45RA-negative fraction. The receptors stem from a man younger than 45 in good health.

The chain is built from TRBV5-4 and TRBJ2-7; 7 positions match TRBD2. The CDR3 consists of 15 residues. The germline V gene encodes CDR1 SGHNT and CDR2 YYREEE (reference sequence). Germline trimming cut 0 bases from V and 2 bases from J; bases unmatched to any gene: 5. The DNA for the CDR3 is TGTGCCAGCAGCTTGGTTGCTAGCGGCCCCTACGAGCAGTACTTC. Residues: CASSLVASGPYEQYF.

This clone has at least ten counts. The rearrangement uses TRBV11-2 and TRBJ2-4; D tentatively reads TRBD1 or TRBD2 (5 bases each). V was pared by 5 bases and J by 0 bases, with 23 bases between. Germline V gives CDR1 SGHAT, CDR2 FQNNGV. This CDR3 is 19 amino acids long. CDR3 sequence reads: CASSTAKGVAGLAKNIQYF. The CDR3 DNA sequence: TGTGCCAGCAGCACAGCGAAAGGGGTGGCGGGTCTAGCCAAAAACATTCAGTACTTC.

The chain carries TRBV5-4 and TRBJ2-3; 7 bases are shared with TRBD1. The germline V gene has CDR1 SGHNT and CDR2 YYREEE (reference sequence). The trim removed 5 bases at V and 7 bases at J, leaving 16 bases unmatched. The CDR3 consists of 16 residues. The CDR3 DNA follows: TGTGCCAGCAGACGAAGACCATCGGGACAGCCTTATACGCAGTATTTT. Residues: CASRRRPSGQPYTQYF.

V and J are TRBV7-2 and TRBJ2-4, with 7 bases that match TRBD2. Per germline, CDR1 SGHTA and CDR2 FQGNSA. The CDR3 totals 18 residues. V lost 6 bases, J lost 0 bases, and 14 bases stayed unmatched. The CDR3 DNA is TGTGCCAGCAGGCCAGGTGGGGTGGCGGGGGTAGCCAAAAACATTCAGTACTTC. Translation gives CASRPGGVAGVAKNIQYF.

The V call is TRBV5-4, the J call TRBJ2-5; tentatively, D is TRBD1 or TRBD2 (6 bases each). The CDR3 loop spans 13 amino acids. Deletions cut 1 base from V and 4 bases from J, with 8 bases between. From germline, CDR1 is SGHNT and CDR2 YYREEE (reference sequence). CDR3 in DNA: TGTGCCAGCAGCTTGAAGGGGGGAGAGACCCAGTACTTC. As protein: CASSLKGGETQYF. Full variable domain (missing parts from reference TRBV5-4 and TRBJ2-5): ETGVTQSPTHLIKTRGQQVTLRCSSQSGHNTVSWYQQALGQGPQFIFQYYREEENGRGNFPPRFSGLQFPNYSSELNVNALELDDSALYLCASSLKGGETQYFGPGTRLLVL.

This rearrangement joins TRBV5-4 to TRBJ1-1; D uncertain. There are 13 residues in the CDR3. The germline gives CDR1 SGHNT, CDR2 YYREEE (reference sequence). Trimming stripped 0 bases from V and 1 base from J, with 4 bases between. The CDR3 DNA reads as TGTGCCAGCAGCTTGGGTCCGAACACTGAAGCTTTCTTT. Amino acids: CASSLGPNTEAFF. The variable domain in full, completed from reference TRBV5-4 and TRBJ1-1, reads ETGVTQSPTHLIKTRGQQVTLRCSSQSGHNTVSWYQQALGQGPQFIFQYYREEENGRGNFPPRFSGLQFPNYSSELNVNALELDDSALYLCASSLGPNTEAFFGQGTRLTVV.

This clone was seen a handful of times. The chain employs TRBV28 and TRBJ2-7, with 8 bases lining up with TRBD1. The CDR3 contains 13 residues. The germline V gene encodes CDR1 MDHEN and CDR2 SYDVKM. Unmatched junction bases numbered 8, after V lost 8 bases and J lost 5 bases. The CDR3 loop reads CASLGQGGNEQYF. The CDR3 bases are TGTGCCAGCCTTGGACAGGGCGGGAACGAGCAGTACTTC.

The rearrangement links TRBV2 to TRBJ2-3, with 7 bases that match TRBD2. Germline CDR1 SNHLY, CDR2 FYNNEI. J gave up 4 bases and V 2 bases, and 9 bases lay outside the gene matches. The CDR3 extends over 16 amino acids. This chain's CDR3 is CASSEYGGGSSDTQYF. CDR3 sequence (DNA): TGTGCCAGCAGTGAATATGGGGGAGGGAGTTCAGATACGCAGTATTTT.

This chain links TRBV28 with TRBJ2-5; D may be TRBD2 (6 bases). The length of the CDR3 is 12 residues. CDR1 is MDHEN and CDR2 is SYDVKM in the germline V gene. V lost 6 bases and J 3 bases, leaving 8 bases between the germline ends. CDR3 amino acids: CASRRREETQYF. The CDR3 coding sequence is TGTGCCAGCAGGCGGAGGGAAGAGACCCAGTACTTC.

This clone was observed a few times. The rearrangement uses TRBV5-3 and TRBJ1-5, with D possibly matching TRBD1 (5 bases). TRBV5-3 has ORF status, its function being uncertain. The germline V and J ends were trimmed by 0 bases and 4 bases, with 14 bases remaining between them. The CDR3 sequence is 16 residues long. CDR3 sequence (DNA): TGTGCCAGAAGCTTGGCCTGCAGGGCCGGGAATCAGCCCCAGCATTTT. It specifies CARSLACRAGNQPQHF.

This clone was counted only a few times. The CDR3 DNA sequence: TGTGCCAGCAGCGGGGCTGGGGCCAACGTCCTGACTTTC. Translating gives CASSGAGANVLTF. The chain has TRBV5-4 and TRBJ2-6, with D unresolved. Germline CDR1 and CDR2: SGHNT and YYREEE (reference sequence). The CDR3 extends over 13 amino acids. The V and J ends lost 4 bases and 2 bases respectively, with 4 bases between them.

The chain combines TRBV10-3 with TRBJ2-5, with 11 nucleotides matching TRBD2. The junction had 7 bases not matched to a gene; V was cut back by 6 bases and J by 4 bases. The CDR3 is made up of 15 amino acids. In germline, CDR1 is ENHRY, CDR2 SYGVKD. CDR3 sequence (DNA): TGTGCCATCAGAAATGTAGCGGGAGGGAGAGAGACCCAGTACTTC. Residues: CAIRNVAGGRETQYF.

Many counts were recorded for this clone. The CDR3 nucleotides are TGTGCCAGCAGTATTGACAGGGCCTACGAGCAGTACTTC. Its protein product is CASSIDRAYEQYF. The chain is built from TRBV6-1 and TRBJ2-7; 7 bases line up with TRBD1. CDR3 length equals 13 residues. J was trimmed by 2 bases and V by 5 bases; bases with no gene match: 3. CDR1 is MNHNS and CDR2 is SASEGT in the germline V gene.

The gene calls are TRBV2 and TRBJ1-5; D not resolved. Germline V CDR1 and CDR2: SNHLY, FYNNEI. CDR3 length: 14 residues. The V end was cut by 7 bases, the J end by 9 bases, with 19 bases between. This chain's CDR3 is CASTASGGPGPQHF. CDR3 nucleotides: TGTGCCAGCACAGCATCAGGTGGTCCAGGGCCCCAGCATTTT.

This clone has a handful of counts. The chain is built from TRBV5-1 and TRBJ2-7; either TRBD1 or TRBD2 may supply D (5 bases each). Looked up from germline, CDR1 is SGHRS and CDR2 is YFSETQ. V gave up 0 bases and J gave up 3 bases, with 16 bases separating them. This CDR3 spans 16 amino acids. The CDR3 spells CASSLADPSGGYEQYF. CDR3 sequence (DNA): TGCGCCAGCAGCTTGGCCGACCCTTCTGGGGGCTACGAGCAGTACTTC. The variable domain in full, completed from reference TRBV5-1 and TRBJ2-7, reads KAGVTQTPRYLIKTRGQQVTLSCSPISGHRSVSWYQQTPGQGLQFLFEYFSETQRNKGNFPGRFSGRQFSNSRSEMNVSTLELGDSALYLCASSLADPSGGYEQYFGPGTRLTVT.

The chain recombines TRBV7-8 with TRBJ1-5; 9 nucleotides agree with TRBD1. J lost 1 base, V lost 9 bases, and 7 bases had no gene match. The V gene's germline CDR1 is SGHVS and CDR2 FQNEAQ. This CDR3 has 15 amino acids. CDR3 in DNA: TGTGCCAGTACACAGGGGGCGCTCAGCAATCAGCCCCAGCATTTT. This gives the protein CASTQGALSNQPQHF.

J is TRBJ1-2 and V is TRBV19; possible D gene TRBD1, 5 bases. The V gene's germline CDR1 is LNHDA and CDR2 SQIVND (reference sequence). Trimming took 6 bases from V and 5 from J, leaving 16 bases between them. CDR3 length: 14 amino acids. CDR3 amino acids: CASSPDRGNYGYTF. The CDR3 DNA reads TGTGCCAGTAGCCCCGACCGGGGGAATTATGGCTACACCTTC.

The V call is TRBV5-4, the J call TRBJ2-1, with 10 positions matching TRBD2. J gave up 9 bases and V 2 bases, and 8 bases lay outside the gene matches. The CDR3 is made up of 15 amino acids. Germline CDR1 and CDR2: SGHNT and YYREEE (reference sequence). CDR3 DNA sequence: TGTGCCAGCAGCTTACCTAGCGGGAGTGGGTCTGAGCAGTTCTTC. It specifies CASSLPSGSGSEQFF. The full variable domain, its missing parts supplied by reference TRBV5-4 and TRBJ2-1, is ETGVTQSPTHLIKTRGQQVTLRCSSQSGHNTVSWYQQALGQGPQFIFQYYREEENGRGNFPPRFSGLQFPNYSSELNVNALELDDSALYLCASSLPSGSGSEQFFGPGTRLTVL.

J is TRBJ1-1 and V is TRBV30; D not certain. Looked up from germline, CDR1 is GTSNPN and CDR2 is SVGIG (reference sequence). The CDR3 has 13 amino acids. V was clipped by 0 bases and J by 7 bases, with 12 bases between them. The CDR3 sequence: CAWSVWQAGEAFF. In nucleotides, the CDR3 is TGTGCCTGGAGTGTTTGGCAGGCCGGTGAAGCTTTCTTT.

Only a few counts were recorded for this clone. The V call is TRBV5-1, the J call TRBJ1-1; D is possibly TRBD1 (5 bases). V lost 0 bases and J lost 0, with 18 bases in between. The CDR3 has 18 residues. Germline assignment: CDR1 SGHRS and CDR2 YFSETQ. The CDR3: CASSLGSGRWGMNTEAFF. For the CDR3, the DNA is TGCGCCAGCAGCTTGGGGTCAGGGAGGTGGGGGATGAACACTGAAGCTTTCTTT.

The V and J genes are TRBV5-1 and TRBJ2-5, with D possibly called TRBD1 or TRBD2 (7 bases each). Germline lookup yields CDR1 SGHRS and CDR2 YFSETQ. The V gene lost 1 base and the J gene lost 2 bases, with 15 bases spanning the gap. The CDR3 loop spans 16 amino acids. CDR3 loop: CASSLSGGGEQETQYF. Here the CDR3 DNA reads TGCGCCAGCAGCTTGTCAGGGGGAGGGGAACAAGAGACCCAGTACTTC.

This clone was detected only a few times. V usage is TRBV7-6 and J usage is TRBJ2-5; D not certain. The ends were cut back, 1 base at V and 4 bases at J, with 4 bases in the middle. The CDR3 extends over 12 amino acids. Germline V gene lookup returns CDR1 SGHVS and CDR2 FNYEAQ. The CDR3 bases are TGTGCCAGCAGCTTAGGGGTAGAGACCCAGTACTTC. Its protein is CASSLGVETQYF.

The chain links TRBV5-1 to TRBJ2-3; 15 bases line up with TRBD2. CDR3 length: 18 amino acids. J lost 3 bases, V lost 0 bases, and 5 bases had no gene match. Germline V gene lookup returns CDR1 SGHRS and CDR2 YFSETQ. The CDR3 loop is CASSLVRTSGRGTDTQYF. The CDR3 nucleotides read TGCGCCAGCAGCTTGGTCAGGACTAGCGGGAGGGGAACAGATACGCAGTATTTT.

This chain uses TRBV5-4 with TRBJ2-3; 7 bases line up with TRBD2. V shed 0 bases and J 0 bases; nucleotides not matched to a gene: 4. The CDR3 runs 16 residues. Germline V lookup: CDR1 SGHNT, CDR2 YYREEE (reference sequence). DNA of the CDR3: TGTGCCAGCAGCTTGGGCGGGAGTGATAGCACAGATACGCAGTATTTT. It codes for CASSLGGSDSTDTQYF.

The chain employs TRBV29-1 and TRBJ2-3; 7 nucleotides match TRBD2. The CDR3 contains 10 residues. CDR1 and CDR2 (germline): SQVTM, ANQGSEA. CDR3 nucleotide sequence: TGCAGGGGGGGGGAAGATACGCAGTATTTT. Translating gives CRGGEDTQYF.

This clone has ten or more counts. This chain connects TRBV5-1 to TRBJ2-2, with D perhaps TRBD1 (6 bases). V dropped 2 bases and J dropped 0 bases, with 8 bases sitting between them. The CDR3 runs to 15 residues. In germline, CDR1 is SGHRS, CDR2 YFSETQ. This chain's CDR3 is CASSFGTPNTGELFF. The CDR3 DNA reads TGCGCCAGCAGCTTCGGGACACCGAACACCGGGGAGCTGTTTTTT.